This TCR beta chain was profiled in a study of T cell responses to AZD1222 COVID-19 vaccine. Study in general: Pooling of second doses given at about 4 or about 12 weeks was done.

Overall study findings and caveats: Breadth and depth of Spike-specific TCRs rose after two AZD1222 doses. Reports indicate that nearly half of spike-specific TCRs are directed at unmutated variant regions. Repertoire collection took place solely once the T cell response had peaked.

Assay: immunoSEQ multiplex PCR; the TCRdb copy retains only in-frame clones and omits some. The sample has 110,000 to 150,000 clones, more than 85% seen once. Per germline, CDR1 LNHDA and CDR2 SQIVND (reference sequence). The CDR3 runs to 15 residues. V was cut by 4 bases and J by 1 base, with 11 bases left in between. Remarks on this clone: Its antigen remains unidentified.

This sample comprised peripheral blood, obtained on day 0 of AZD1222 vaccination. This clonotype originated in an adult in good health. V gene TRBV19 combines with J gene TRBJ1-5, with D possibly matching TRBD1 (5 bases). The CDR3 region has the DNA TGTGCCAGTAGTACCATGGGGGGGAGCAATCAGCCCCAGCATTTT. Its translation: CASSTMGGSNQPQHF. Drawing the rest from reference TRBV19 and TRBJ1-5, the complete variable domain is DGGITQSPKYLFRKEGQNVTLSCEQNLNHDAMYWYRQDPGQGLRLIYYSQIVNDFQKGDIAEGYSVSREKKESFPLTVTSAQKNPTAFYLCASSTMGGSNQPQHFGDGTRLSIL.